Listed below are T cell receptor beta chains from one sample, sequenced in a study of CD8 T cells in ankylosing spondylitis. In TCRdb, the 5' RACE reads were re-called with MiXCR into one record per CDR3 protein. This sample has more than 100,000 distinct CDR3 sequences, with 10% to 12% found just once. Sequenced sample: blood, either unsorted or a sorted T cell fraction (not recorded which). These receptors were obtained from a female donor with ankylosing spondylitis or in good health (not recorded which). Each CDR3 is given with its conserved first and last residue. D genes are given only for firm matches. The size field is filled for only some rows; it gives once, few, many or a size class.

clone size	J gene	D gene	V gene	CDR3 protein	CDR3 DNA
many	TRBJ1-1	.	TRBV20-1	CSAATMNTEAFF	TGCAGTGCTGCGACCATGAACACTGAAGCTTTCTTT
many	TRBJ2-2	.	TRBV5-1	CASSLDSWQTNTGELFF	TGCGCCAGCAGCTTGGATTCTTGGCAGACGAACACCGGGGAGCTGTTTTTT
many	TRBJ2-7	TRBD1	TRBV6-1	CASKERGQGEQYF	TGTGCCAGTAAGGAGAGGGGACAGGGCGAGCAGTACTTC
.	TRBJ1-1	.	TRBV5-1	CASSSGRDTEAFF	TGCGCCAGCAGCTCCGGACGGGACACTGAAGCTTTCTTT
many	TRBJ2-7	TRBD2	TRBV10-3	CAISDSSGSSYEQYF	TGTGCCATCAGTGACTCTAGCGGCAGCTCCTACGAGCAGTACTTC
.	TRBJ2-3	TRBD2	TRBV7-2	CASSSRAGGTDTQYF	TGTGCCAGCAGCTCCCGAGCGGGAGGCACAGATACGCAGTATTTT
few	TRBJ2-2	TRBD2	TRBV5-1	CASSLRAGEGGELFF	TGCGCCAGCAGCTTGAGAGCGGGGGAAGGCGGGGAGCTGTTTTTT
many	TRBJ2-2	.	TRBV20-1	CSARDRWNTGELFF	TGCAGTGCTAGAGATCGATGGAACACCGGGGAGCTGTTTTTT
.	TRBJ1-5	TRBD1	TRBV6-2/TRBV6-3	CASSYRQGFSNQPQHF	TGTGCCAGCAGTTACCGACAGGGGTTTAGCAATCAGCCCCAGCATTTT
many	TRBJ2-3	.	TRBV27	CASSLVGGVWTDTQYF	TGTGCCAGCAGTTTAGTCGGGGGCGTATGGACAGATACGCAGTATTTT
many	TRBJ2-3	TRBD2	TRBV15	CATSSTYRDYLTDTQYF	TGTGCCACCAGCTCTACTTACCGGGACTATCTCACAGATACGCAGTATTTT
few	TRBJ1-6	.	TRBV20-1	CSASGGTLLSPLHF	TGCAGTGCTTCAGGAGGGACACTACTTTCACCCCTCCACTTT
many	TRBJ1-5	.	TRBV20-1	CSARSRDRTHQPQHF	TGCAGTGCTAGAAGCCGGGACCGGACCCATCAGCCCCAGCATTTT